Each of the 15 T cell receptor beta chains below was sequenced from the same sample in a study of Ad26.COV2.S vaccination and SARS-CoV-2 variants (dated by TCRdb to about 2021). Libraries were constructed by the immunoSEQ multiplex PCR assay. Held by TCRdb, this immuneACCESS table contains in-frame sequences only and omits some clones. Under half of the omission traces to an unresolved V gene where checked; the cause of the rest is unknown. This sample comprises about 420,000 clones, approximately 90% of them detected only once. In total, the top ten clones hold 3.6% of the sample. The sample's treatment or condition, from its label and the paper: about 20 received Ad26.COV2.S at low or high dose, single or two shots; roughly five received placebo; per-sample allocation not given. For vaccine and placebo recipients, the sequenced repertoires came from samples collected on day 63 after the first injection.

The sample was peripheral blood, taken in a trial of Ad26.COV2.S vaccine versus placebo. These receptors were collected from a person between 18 and 60 years old who received the Ad26.COV2.S COVID-19 vaccine or a placebo.

The chain employs TRBV27 and TRBJ2-7, with 9 positions matching TRBD1. V shed 6 bases and J 3 bases; nucleotides not matched to a gene: 9. CDR1 and CDR2 from the germline V gene are MNHEY and SMNVEV (reference sequence). This CDR3 region has 15 residues. CDR3 DNA sequence: TGTGCCAGCAGCGAATATCGGGACAGGGACTACGAGCAGTACTTC. Translated, it gives CASSEYRDRDYEQYF.

The gene calls are TRBV10-3 and TRBJ2-2, with no clear D. V was clipped by 0 bases and J by 6 bases, with 11 bases between them. The CDR3 length is 15 residues. Germline loops: CDR1 ENHRY, CDR2 SYGVKD. CDR3 DNA: TGTGCCATCAGTGAGTCTAGTAGGGCAGCCGGGGAGCTGTTTTTT. Protein sequence: CAISESSRAAGELFF.

The V gene is TRBV27, the J gene TRBJ2-1; 8 bases fit TRBD2. Trimming took 3 bases from V and 3 from J; bases not matched to a gene: 4. Germline V gene sequence: CDR1 MNHEY, CDR2 SMNVEV (reference sequence). CDR3 size: 15 residues. CDR3 DNA: TGTGCCAGCAGTTTCCCTCTAGCGGGCTACAATGAGCAGTTCTTC. Translation gives CASSFPLAGYNEQFF.

The chain uses TRBV3-1 (or the pseudogene TRBV3-2) and TRBJ2-1, with 10 bases that match TRBD2. This CDR3 has 14 amino acids. Germline V CDR1 and CDR2: LGHDT, YNNKEL (reference sequence). V was pared by 4 bases and J by 3 bases, with 0 bases of the junction left unmatched. In DNA form, the CDR3 reads TGTGCCAGCAGCCGGACTAGCGGCTACAATGAGCAGTTCTTC. Protein sequence: CASSRTSGYNEQFF.

This clone was seen a handful of times. The chain couples TRBV7-9 to TRBJ1-1; TRBD1 matches at 8 bases. V gave up 7 bases and J gave up 1 base; unmatched junction bases: 8. There are 15 residues in the CDR3. Looked up from germline, CDR1 is SEHNR and CDR2 is FQNEAQ (reference sequence). The CDR3 sequence is CASNQGATTNTEAFF. DNA for the CDR3: TGTGCCAGCAACCAGGGGGCGACGACGAACACTGAAGCTTTCTTT.

This chain uses TRBV28 with TRBJ2-7, with D perhaps assigned TRBD1 or TRBD2 (5 bases each). The ends were cut back, 7 bases at V and 0 bases at J, with 13 bases in the middle. The CDR3 totals 14 residues. Germline values: CDR1 MDHEN, CDR2 SYDVKM. CDR3 sequence reads: CASIPGTVSYEQYF. The CDR3 bases are TGTGCCAGCATTCCCGGGACGGTCTCCTACGAGCAGTACTTC. Complete variable domain (other parts from reference TRBV28 and TRBJ2-7): DVKVTQSSRYLVKRTGEKVFLECVQDMDHENMFWYRQDPGLGLRLIYFSYDVKMKEKGDIPEGYSVSREKKERFSLILESASTNQTSMYLCASIPGTVSYEQYFGPGTRLTVT.

The chain couples TRBV4-3 to TRBJ2-5; the match to TRBD2 covers 9 bases. Losses at the gene ends were 1 base for V and 0 bases for J; bases not matched to a gene: 12. Germline CDR1 LGHNA, CDR2 YSLEER. The CDR3 runs to 19 residues. The CDR3, as DNA: TGCGCCAGCAGCCAAGGCAGCGGGGGGACGCTATTAGACCAAGAGACCCAGTACTTC. Translated, it gives CASSQGSGGTLLDQETQYF.

The chain links TRBV7-3 to TRBJ2-1, with D perhaps TRBD1 or TRBD2 (6 bases each). The V gene lost 2 bases and the J gene lost 15 bases, with 17 bases spanning the gap. Germline V gives CDR1 SGHTA, CDR2 FQGTGA. CDR3 length: 13 amino acids. DNA for the CDR3: TGTGCCAGCAGCTTAGTTTCGTCCGGGGGCCGGTTCTTC. Amino acid sequence: CASSLVSSGGRFF.

V is TRBV6-6 and J is TRBJ2-3; D remains ambiguous. The V end was cut by 2 bases, the J end by 2 bases, with 8 bases between. Germline CDR1 MNHNY, CDR2 SVGAGI (reference sequence). The CDR3 sequence is 14 residues long. The CDR3: CASSYGLDTDTQYF. The CDR3 bases are TGTGCCAGCAGTTACGGTCTCGACACAGATACGCAGTATTTT.

The chain carries TRBV3-1 (or the pseudogene TRBV3-2) and TRBJ1-5; no clear D gene. From germline, CDR1 is LGHDT and CDR2 YNNKEL (reference sequence). This CDR3 is 13 amino acids long. V lost 2 bases and J 4 bases, leaving 6 bases between the germline ends. CDR3 residues: CASSQLGNQPQHF. The CDR3 DNA follows: TGTGCCAGCAGCCAACTTGGGAATCAGCCCCAGCATTTT.

The table lists this clone with a count of one. The J gene is TRBJ1-6, the V gene TRBV7-6, with 9 bases identical to TRBD1. This CDR3 spans 16 amino acids. J lost 8 bases, V lost 5 bases, and 10 bases had no gene match. Per germline, CDR1 SGHVS and CDR2 FNYEAQ. The CDR3 region has the DNA TGTGCCAGCAGCCCCGGGACAGGGCTTCTTGATTCACCCCTCCACTTT. Its translation is CASSPGTGLLDSPLHF.

The genes are TRBV4-3 and TRBJ1-6; possibly TRBD1 for D (6 bases). Trimming stripped 0 bases from V and 14 bases from J, with 11 bases between. Germline assignment: CDR1 LGHNA and CDR2 YSLEER. The length of the CDR3 is 13 residues. CDR3: CASSQDTGSALHF. The CDR3 DNA is TGCGCCAGCAGCCAAGATACAGGGTCGGCCCTCCACTTT.

This chain uses TRBV1 with TRBJ2-3; TRBD2 reflects the table's D call only, with no check against the DNA. TRBV1 is recorded as a pseudogene. This CDR3 region has 18 residues. CDR3 DNA: TGCACCAGCAGCCAGCGGGGACTAGCGGGGGGTTTTCAAGATACGCAGTATTTT. This codes for CTSSQRGLAGGFQDTQYF.

This chain uses TRBV19 with TRBJ1-6, with 8 nucleotides matching TRBD1. The CDR3 runs 18 residues. In germline, CDR1 is LNHDA, CDR2 SQIVND (reference sequence). J gave up 0 bases and V 6 bases, and 10 bases lay outside the gene matches. The CDR3 region has the DNA TGTGCCAGTAGCCAAAGACAGGGGCGAAGCTCCTATAATTCACCCCTCCACTTT. Amino acid sequence: CASSQRQGRSSYNSPLHF.

The chain is built from TRBV18 and TRBJ1-5; 9 nucleotides match TRBD1. This CDR3 is built from 16 residues. The V gene end was trimmed by 1 base and the J gene end by 4 bases; junction bases not matched to a gene: 5. Looked up from germline, CDR1 is KGHSH and CDR2 is LQKENI. CDR3 coding DNA: TGTGCCAGCTCACCACTTGACAGGGGGGATAATCAGCCCCAGCATTTT. It is translated as CASSPLDRGDNQPQHF.